This is a list of T cell receptor beta chains from one sample in a study of T-cell memory formation after mild COVID-19. TCRdb re-analysed the 5' RACE reads in MiXCR, keeping a single row per CDR3 protein. The data contain roughly 220,000 distinct CDR3 sequences, 9% to 10% of them singletons. The sequencing input was PBMCs or a T cell subset sorted from them (not recorded which). These receptors all stem from a man aged 18 to 30 who had mild COVID-19 (a few samples of this study predate the infection). Cell type and time point are not known. The CDR3 runs from the conserved cysteine through the conserved F or W. D genes are given only for firm matches. For some rows the clone size is stated as once, few or many, or as a class when expanded; others skip it.

J gene: TRBJ2-7
clone size: -
D gene: -
V gene: TRBV4-3
CDR3 protein: CASSHGKGAGEQYF
CDR3 DNA: TGCGCCAGCAGCCACGGAAAAGGGGCGGGGGAGCAGTACTTC

J gene: TRBJ2-7
clone size: few
D gene: -
V gene: TRBV6-2/TRBV6-3
CDR3 protein: CASSYPGGGQYF
CDR3 DNA: TGTGCCAGCAGTTACCCCGGAGGCGGTCAGTACTTC

J gene: TRBJ2-3
clone size: -
D gene: -
V gene: TRBV19
CDR3 protein: CASSILWQEGDTQYF
CDR3 DNA: TGTGCCAGTAGTATCTTATGGCAGGAGGGAGATACGCAGTATTTT

J gene: TRBJ1-2
clone size: -
D gene: -
V gene: TRBV5-4
CDR3 protein: CASSLGSSQGGRGYTF
CDR3 DNA: TGTGCCAGCAGCTTGGGTTCGTCGCAGGGTGGACGGGGCTACACCTTC

J gene: TRBJ2-7
clone size: few
D gene: TRBD1
V gene: TRBV12-3/TRBV12-4
CDR3 protein: CASRPTGPPDEQYF
CDR3 DNA: TGTGCCAGCAGGCCGACAGGGCCACCCGACGAACAGTACTTC

J gene: TRBJ2-7
clone size: -
D gene: -
V gene: TRBV6-5
CDR3 protein: CASSSPASAYEQYF
CDR3 DNA: TGTGCCAGCAGTTCCCCTGCTAGCGCCTACGAGCAGTACTTC

J gene: TRBJ1-2
clone size: -
D gene: -
V gene: TRBV5-6
CDR3 protein: CASSLSGGYTF
CDR3 DNA: TGTGCCAGCAGCCTATCGGGGGGCTACACCTTC

J gene: TRBJ2-1
clone size: -
D gene: TRBD2
V gene: TRBV5-1
CDR3 protein: CASSLTLAGPSSYNEQFF
CDR3 DNA: TGCGCCAGCAGCTTGACGCTAGCGGGGCCTAGCTCCTACAATGAGCAGTTCTTC

J gene: TRBJ2-3
clone size: few
D gene: -
V gene: TRBV9
CDR3 protein: CASSTDRGADTQYF
CDR3 DNA: TGTGCCAGCAGCACGGACCGAGGCGCAGATACGCAGTATTTT

J gene: TRBJ2-5
clone size: many
D gene: TRBD2
V gene: TRBV5-5
CDR3 protein: CASSRLAEETQYF
CDR3 DNA: TGTGCCAGCAGCCGACTAGCGGAAGAGACCCAGTACTTC

J gene: TRBJ2-3
clone size: -
D gene: -
V gene: TRBV2
CDR3 protein: CASIVGDTQYF
CDR3 DNA: TGTGCCAGCATAGTTGGAGATACGCAGTATTTT

J gene: TRBJ2-4
clone size: few
D gene: -
V gene: TRBV12-3/TRBV12-4
CDR3 protein: CASSFGRGLSAIQYF
CDR3 DNA: TGTGCCAGCAGTTTCGGCAGGGGCTTATCGGCCATTCAGTACTTC

J gene: TRBJ1-6
clone size: many
D gene: -
V gene: TRBV5-1
CDR3 protein: CASSLWSEDSPLHF
CDR3 DNA: TGCGCCAGCAGCTTATGGTCGGAGGATTCACCCCTCCACTTT

J gene: TRBJ1-6
clone size: few
D gene: -
V gene: TRBV7-2
CDR3 protein: CASSFAQGGSPLHF
CDR3 DNA: TGTGCCAGCAGCTTTGCACAGGGCGGCTCACCCCTCCACTTT

J gene: TRBJ1-1
clone size: few
D gene: TRBD1
V gene: TRBV5-6
CDR3 protein: CASSFETGAGTEAFF
CDR3 DNA: TGTGCCAGCAGCTTCGAAACAGGGGCGGGGACTGAAGCTTTCTTT

J gene: TRBJ2-7
clone size: few
D gene: -
V gene: TRBV18
CDR3 protein: CASSPTTGSDEQYF
CDR3 DNA: TGTGCCAGCTCACCAACAACAGGGTCGGACGAGCAGTACTTC

J gene: TRBJ2-7
clone size: few
D gene: -
V gene: TRBV10-1
CDR3 protein: CASSAPGGEQYF
CDR3 DNA: TGCGCCAGCAGTGCCCCCGGGGGCGAGCAGTACTTC

J gene: TRBJ2-1
clone size: few
D gene: -
V gene: TRBV5-1
CDR3 protein: CASSLALGGANEQLF
CDR3 DNA: TGCGCCAGCAGCTTGGCCTTGGGGGGGGCCAATGAGCAGTTATTC

J gene: TRBJ2-3
clone size: -
D gene: TRBD2
V gene: TRBV20-1
CDR3 protein: CSARPLGLGGTDTQYF
CDR3 DNA: TGCAGTGCTAGACCCCTAGGACTAGGCGGCACAGATACGCAGTATTTT

J gene: TRBJ1-1
clone size: -
D gene: -
V gene: TRBV18
CDR3 protein: CASSPLGQRTEAFF
CDR3 DNA: TGTGCCAGCTCACCACTGGGGCAGCGCACTGAAGCTTTCTTT

J gene: TRBJ1-2
clone size: -
D gene: TRBD1
V gene: TRBV7-9
CDR3 protein: CASSLDRGRGGYTF
CDR3 DNA: TGTGCCAGCAGCTTAGACAGGGGGCGCGGTGGCTACACCTTC

J gene: TRBJ2-7
clone size: many
D gene: -
V gene: TRBV18
CDR3 protein: CASSPPAQGSPRTEQYF
CDR3 DNA: TGTGCCAGCTCACCACCTGCCCAGGGTAGTCCCCGTACTGAGCAGTACTTC

J gene: TRBJ2-5
clone size: few
D gene: TRBD1
V gene: TRBV7-7
CDR3 protein: CASSQGQGSETQYF
CDR3 DNA: TGTGCCAGCAGCCAGGGACAGGGGAGTGAGACCCAGTACTTC

J gene: TRBJ1-1
clone size: -
D gene: -
V gene: TRBV5-1
CDR3 protein: CASSLMVGTEAFF
CDR3 DNA: TGCGCCAGCAGCTTGATGGTTGGGACTGAAGCTTTCTTT

J gene: TRBJ2-5
clone size: few
D gene: -
V gene: TRBV18
CDR3 protein: CASSPMQGRETQYF
CDR3 DNA: TGTGCCAGCTCACCTATGCAGGGACGGGAGACCCAGTACTTC

J gene: TRBJ2-1
clone size: -
D gene: TRBD2
V gene: TRBV7-2
CDR3 protein: CASSEASGGYSNEQFF
CDR3 DNA: TGTGCCAGCAGTGAAGCTAGCGGGGGGTACTCCAATGAGCAGTTCTTC

J gene: TRBJ1-6
clone size: few
D gene: -
V gene: TRBV5-1
CDR3 protein: CASAGGDTYNSPLHF
CDR3 DNA: TGCGCCAGCGCAGGAGGGGACACCTATAATTCACCCCTCCACTTT

J gene: TRBJ1-2
clone size: many
D gene: -
V gene: TRBV7-2
CDR3 protein: CASSPIPYGYTF
CDR3 DNA: TGTGCCAGCAGCCCAATCCCCTATGGCTACACCTTC

J gene: TRBJ2-1
clone size: many
D gene: -
V gene: TRBV5-1
CDR3 protein: CASSLAPRGSYNEQFF
CDR3 DNA: TGCGCCAGCAGCTTGGCCCCCCGAGGCTCCTACAATGAGCAGTTCTTC

J gene: TRBJ2-5
clone size: few
D gene: TRBD2
V gene: TRBV7-2
CDR3 protein: CASSSQKIAGSETQYF
CDR3 DNA: TGTGCCAGCAGCTCACAAAAAATAGCGGGGTCGGAGACCCAGTACTTC

J gene: TRBJ2-3
clone size: many
D gene: -
V gene: TRBV20-1
CDR3 protein: CSARASRTGGDTQYF
CDR3 DNA: TGCAGTGCTAGAGCCTCTCGGACCGGCGGAGATACGCAGTATTTT

J gene: TRBJ2-4
clone size: -
D gene: TRBD2
V gene: TRBV4-2
CDR3 protein: CASSRTSGGAENIQYF
CDR3 DNA: TGTGCCAGCAGCCGAACTAGCGGGGGGGCGGAAAACATTCAGTACTTC

J gene: TRBJ2-1
clone size: -
D gene: TRBD2
V gene: TRBV6-2/TRBV6-3
CDR3 protein: CATRLAGAGYNEQFF
CDR3 DNA: TGTGCCACCCGACTAGCGGGGGCCGGCTACAATGAGCAGTTCTTC

J gene: TRBJ1-5
clone size: -
D gene: -
V gene: TRBV20-1
CDR3 protein: CSAYDRTGTDNQPQHF
CDR3 DNA: TGCAGTGCTTACGATAGAACCGGGACCGACAATCAGCCCCAGCATTTT

J gene: TRBJ1-2
clone size: -
D gene: -
V gene: TRBV12-3/TRBV12-4
CDR3 protein: CASKGWRVGGYTF
CDR3 DNA: TGTGCCAGCAAGGGATGGAGGGTGGGGGGCTACACCTTC

J gene: TRBJ1-2
clone size: few
D gene: TRBD1
V gene: TRBV7-2
CDR3 protein: CASSPSAAGGGYTF
CDR3 DNA: TGTGCCAGCAGCCCGTCCGCCGCAGGGGGAGGCTACACCTTC

J gene: TRBJ2-1
clone size: -
D gene: -
V gene: TRBV7-2
CDR3 protein: CASSLWGNGHNEQFF
CDR3 DNA: TGTGCCAGCAGCTTATGGGGTAATGGACACAATGAGCAGTTCTTC

J gene: TRBJ1-6
clone size: -
D gene: TRBD1
V gene: TRBV6-2/TRBV6-3
CDR3 protein: CASTERQGELSPLHF
CDR3 DNA: TGTGCCAGCACCGAGAGACAGGGCGAGCTTTCACCCCTCCACTTT

J gene: TRBJ2-2
clone size: -
D gene: -
V gene: TRBV9
CDR3 protein: CASGLNTGELFF
CDR3 DNA: TGTGCCAGCGGGCTGAACACCGGGGAGCTGTTTTTT

J gene: TRBJ1-2
clone size: few
D gene: -
V gene: TRBV3-1
CDR3 protein: CASSHEGTGGYTF
CDR3 DNA: TGTGCCAGCAGTCATGAGGGGACGGGCGGCTACACCTTC

J gene: TRBJ1-4
clone size: few
D gene: TRBD1
V gene: TRBV20-1
CDR3 protein: CSASLDRGPHEKLFF
CDR3 DNA: TGCAGTGCTAGTTTGGACAGGGGGCCCCATGAAAAACTGTTTTTT

J gene: TRBJ1-6
clone size: few
D gene: TRBD1
V gene: TRBV7-3
CDR3 protein: CASSYGQGGSLHF
CDR3 DNA: TGTGCCAGCAGCTACGGACAGGGGGGGTCCCTCCACTTT

J gene: TRBJ1-3
clone size: once
D gene: -
V gene: TRBV6-5
CDR3 protein: CASSAGGIRGNTIYF
CDR3 DNA: TGTGCCAGCAGTGCCGGAGGTATTCGGGGAAACACCATATATTTT